The clone carrying this TCR beta chain is a singleton in its sample. Per the original methods: Estimation of nucleated cell counts was performed using reference gene primer amplification. The protocol was immunoSEQ multiplex PCR, while the TCRdb copy is restricted to in-frame clones and leaves out a portion. D and trimming were read from the DNA, whereas the V and J calls and clone size are those reported in that table. Of approximately 400,000 clones in the sample, 81% were seen once. This CDR3 comprises 13 residues. V dropped 3 bases and J dropped 4 bases, with 8 bases sitting between them. In germline, CDR1 is MRHNA, CDR2 SNTAGT. These data originate in a study of blood T cell repertoires in COVID-19. Study information: From the United States, Italy and Spain came samples of acute and convalescent COVID-19. PBMCs, B-cell-depleted T cells, or T cells were the source of the cDNA or gDNA that made up the material.

The sample comprised peripheral blood. J is TRBJ2-3 and V is TRBV6-4, with D maybe TRBD2 (5 bases). This sequence was found in a human donor with acute or convalescent COVID-19. The donor label of this sample is uncertain. CDR3 amino acids: CASSEQAADTQYF. As DNA, the CDR3 is TGTGCCAGCAGTGAACAAGCGGCAGATACGCAGTATTTT.